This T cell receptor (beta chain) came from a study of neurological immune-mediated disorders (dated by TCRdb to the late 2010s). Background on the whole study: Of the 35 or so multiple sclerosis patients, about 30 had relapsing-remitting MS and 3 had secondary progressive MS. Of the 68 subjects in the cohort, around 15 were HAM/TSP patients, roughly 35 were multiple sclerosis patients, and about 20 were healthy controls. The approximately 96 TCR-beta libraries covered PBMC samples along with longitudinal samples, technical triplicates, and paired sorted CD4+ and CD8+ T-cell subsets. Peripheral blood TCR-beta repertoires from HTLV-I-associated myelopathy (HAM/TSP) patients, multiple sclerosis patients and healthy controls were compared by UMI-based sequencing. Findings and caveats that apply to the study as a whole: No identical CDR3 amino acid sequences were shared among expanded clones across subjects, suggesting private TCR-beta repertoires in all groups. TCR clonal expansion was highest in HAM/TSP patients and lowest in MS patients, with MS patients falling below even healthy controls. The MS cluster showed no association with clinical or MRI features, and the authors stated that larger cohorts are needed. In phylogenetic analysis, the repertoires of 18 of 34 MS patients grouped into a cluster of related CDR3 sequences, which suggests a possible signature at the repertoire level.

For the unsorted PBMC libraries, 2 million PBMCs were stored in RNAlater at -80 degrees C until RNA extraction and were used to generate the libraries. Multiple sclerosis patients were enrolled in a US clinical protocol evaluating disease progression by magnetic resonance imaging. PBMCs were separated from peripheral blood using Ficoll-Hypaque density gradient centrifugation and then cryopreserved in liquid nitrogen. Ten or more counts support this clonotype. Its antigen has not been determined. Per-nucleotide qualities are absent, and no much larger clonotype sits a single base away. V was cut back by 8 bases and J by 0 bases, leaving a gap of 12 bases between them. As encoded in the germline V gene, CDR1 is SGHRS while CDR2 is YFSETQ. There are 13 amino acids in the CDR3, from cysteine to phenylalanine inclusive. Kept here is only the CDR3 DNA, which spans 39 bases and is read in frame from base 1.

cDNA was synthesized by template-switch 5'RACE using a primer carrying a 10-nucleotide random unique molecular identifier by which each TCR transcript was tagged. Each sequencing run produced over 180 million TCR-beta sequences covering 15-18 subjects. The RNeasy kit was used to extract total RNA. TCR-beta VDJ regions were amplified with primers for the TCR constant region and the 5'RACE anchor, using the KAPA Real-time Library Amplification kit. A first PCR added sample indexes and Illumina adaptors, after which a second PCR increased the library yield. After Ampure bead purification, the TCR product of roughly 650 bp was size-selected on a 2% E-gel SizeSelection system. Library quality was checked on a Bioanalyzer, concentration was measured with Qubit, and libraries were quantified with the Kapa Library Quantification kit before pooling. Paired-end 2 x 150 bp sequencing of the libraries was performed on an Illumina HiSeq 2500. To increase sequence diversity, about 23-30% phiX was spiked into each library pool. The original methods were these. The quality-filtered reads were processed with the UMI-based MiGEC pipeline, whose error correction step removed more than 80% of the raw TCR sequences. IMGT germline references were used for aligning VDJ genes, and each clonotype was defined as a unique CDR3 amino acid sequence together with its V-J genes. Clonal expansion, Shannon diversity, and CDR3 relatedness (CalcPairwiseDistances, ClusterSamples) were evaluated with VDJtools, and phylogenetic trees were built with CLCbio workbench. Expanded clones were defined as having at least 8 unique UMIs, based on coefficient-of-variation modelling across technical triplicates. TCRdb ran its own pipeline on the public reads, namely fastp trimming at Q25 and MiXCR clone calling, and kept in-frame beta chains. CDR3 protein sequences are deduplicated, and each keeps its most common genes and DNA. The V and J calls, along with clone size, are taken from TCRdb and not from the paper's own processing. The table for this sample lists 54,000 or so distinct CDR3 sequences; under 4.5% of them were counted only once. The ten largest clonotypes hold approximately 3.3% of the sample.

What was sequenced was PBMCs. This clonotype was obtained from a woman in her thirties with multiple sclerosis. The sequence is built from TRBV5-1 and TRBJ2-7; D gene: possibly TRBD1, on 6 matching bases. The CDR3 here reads CASGQPSSYEQYF. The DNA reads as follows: TGCGCCAGTGGACAGCCCTCCTCCTACGAGCAGTACTTC.